The following is a T cell receptor beta chain sequence with its context. Trimming left V 6 bases short and J 1 base short, with 9 bases between. Germline V gene data show CDR1 as MDHEN and CDR2 as SYDVKM. This CDR3 has 13 amino acids. In the source study's methods: Estimates of nucleated cell counts were drawn from the amplification of reference gene primers. Some clones are missing from TCRdb's copy, which holds only in-frame ones; the method was immunoSEQ multiplex PCR. That table supplies the V and J calls and clone size; D and trimming were determined from the DNA. The table has 270,000 or so clones, 85% to 90% seen once; the top ten hold roughly 14%. These data belong to a study of blood T cell repertoires in COVID-19. The wider study: Samples representing acute and convalescent COVID-19 were sourced from the United States, Italy and Spain. Sources were T cells, B-cell-depleted T cells, or PBMCs; the material itself was cDNA or gDNA.

The receptor was derived from a human donor in a cohort sampled during active COVID-19. The sequenced material came from peripheral blood. The gene calls are TRBV28 and TRBJ1-1, with D perhaps TRBD1 (6 bases). The DNA for the CDR3 is TGTGCCAGCAGATCACAGGGGAACACTGAAGCTTTCTTT. It yields the protein CASRSQGNTEAFF.